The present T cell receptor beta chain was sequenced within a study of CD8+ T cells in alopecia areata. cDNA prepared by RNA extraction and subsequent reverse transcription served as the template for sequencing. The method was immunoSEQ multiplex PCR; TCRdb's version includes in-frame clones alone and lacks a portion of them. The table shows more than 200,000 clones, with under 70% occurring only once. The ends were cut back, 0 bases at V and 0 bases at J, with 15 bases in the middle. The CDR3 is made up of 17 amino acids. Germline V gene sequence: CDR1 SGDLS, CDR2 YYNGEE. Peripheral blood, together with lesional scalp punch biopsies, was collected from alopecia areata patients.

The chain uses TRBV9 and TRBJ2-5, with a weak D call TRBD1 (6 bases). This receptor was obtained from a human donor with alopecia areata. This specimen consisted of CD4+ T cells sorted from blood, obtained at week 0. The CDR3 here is CASSVAVQGPNQETQYF. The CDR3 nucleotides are TGTGCCAGCAGCGTAGCTGTACAGGGTCCTAACCAAGAGACCCAGTACTTC.